This T cell receptor beta chain was documented in a study of T cell repertoires in ileal Crohn's disease. Study at large: At surgery, 30% to 40% of patients smoked, with median disease duration 7.9 years. Biopsies of the neoterminal ileum at postoperative colonoscopy form M6 samples.

Points on this clone: Its antigen remains unknown.

Noted time point: neoterminal ileum biopsy at postoperative endoscopy, about 6 months after surgery. Method: immunoSEQ multiplex PCR; TCRdb's copy keeps in-frame clones and lacks some. Here the sample spans almost 15,000 clones, more than 60% being singletons. Whole-study results and caveats: High-frequency clones were more common in sorted CD8 than CD4 cells. Every patient over 26.8% clonality showed endoscopic recurrence.

The TCR was taken from an adult with Crohn's disease. The specimen was ileal tissue.

This CDR3 reads CASSVDSSYEQYF. The CDR3 nucleotides read TGTGCCAGCAGTGTGGACAGCAGCTACGAGCAGTACTTC. V usage is TRBV2 and J usage is TRBJ2-7; D possibly corresponds to TRBD1 (6 bases). Trimming removed 4 bases at V and 3 bases at J, with 10 bases between. Germline assignment: CDR1 SNHLY and CDR2 FYNNEI. This CDR3 comprises 13 residues. Filled out from reference TRBV2 and TRBJ2-7, the complete variable domain reads EPEVTQTPSHQVTQMGQEVILRCVPISNHLYFYWYRQILGQKVEFLVSFYNNEISEKSEIFDDQFSVERPDGSNFTLKIRSTKLEDSAMYFCASSVDSSYEQYFGPGTRLTVT.